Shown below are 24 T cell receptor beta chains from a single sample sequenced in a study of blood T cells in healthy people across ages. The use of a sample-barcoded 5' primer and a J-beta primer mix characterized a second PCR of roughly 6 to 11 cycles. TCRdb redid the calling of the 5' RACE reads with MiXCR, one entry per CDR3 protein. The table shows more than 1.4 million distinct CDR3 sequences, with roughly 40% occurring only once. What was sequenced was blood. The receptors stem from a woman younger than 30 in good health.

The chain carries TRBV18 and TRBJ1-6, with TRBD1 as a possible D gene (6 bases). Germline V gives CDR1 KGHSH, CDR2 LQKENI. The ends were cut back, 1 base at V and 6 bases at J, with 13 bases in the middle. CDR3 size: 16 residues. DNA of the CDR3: TGTGCCAGCTCACCACAAAAGGGGGTCGGTAATTCACCCCTCCACTTT. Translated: CASSPQKGVGNSPLHF. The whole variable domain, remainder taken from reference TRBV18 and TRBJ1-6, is NAGVMQNPRHLVRRRGQEARLRCSPMKGHSHVYWYRQLPEEGLKFMVYLQKENIIDESGMPKERFSAEFPKEGPSILRIQQVVRGDSAAYFCASSPQKGVGNSPLHFGNGTRLTVT.

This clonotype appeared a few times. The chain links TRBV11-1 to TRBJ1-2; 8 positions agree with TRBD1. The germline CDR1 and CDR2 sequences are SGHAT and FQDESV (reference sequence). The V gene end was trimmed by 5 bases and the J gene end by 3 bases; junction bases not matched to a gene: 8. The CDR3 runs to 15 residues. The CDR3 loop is CASSARQGLDYGYTF. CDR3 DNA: TGTGCCAGCAGCGCCCGACAGGGGTTGGACTATGGCTACACCTTC.

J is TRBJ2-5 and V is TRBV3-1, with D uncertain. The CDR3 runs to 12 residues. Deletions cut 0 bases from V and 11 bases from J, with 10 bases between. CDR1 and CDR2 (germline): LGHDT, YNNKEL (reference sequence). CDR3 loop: CASSQDSAKQYF. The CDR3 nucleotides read TGTGCCAGCAGCCAAGATTCGGCGAAGCAGTACTTC.

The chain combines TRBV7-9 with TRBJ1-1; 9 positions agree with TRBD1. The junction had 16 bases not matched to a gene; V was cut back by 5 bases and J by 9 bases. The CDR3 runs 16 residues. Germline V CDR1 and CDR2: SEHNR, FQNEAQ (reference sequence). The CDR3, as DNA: TGTGCCAGCAGCCCCTACACGGGGACAGGGTCCCCTCAAGCTTTCTTT. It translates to CASSPYTGTGSPQAFF.

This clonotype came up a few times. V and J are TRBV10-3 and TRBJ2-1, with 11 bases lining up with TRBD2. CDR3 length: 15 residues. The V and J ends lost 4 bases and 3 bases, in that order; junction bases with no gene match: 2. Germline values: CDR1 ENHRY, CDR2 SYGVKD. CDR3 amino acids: CAISGGLADYNEQFF. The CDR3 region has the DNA TGTGCCATCAGTGGGGGACTAGCGGACTACAATGAGCAGTTCTTC.

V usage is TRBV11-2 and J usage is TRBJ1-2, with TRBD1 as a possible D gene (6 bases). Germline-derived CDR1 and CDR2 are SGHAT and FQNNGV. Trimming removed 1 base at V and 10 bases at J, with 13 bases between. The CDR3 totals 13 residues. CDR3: CASSLAGGGLYTF. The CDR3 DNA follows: TGTGCCAGCAGCTTAGCGGGCGGGGGGCTCTACACCTTC.

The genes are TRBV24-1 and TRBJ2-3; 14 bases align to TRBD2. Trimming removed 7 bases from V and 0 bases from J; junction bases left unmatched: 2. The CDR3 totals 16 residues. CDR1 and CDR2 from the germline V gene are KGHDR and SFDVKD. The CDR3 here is CATRGLAGASTDTQYF. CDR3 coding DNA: TGTGCCACCAGGGGACTAGCGGGGGCCAGCACAGATACGCAGTATTTT.

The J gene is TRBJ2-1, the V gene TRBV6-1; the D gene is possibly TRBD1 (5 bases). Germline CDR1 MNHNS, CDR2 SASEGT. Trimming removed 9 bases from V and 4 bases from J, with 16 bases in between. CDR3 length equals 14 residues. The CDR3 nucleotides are TGTGCCAGTCTGGGGCCAGGCCCTTACAATGAGCAGTTCTTC. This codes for CASLGPGPYNEQFF.

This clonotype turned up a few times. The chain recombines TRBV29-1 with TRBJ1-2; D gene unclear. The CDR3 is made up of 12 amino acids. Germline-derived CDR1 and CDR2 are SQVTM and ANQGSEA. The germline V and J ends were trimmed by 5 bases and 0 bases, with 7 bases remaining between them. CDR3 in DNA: TGCAGCGTTTACGACCCTAACTATGGCTACACCTTC. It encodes CSVYDPNYGYTF.

DNA for the CDR3: TGTGCCAGCAGCCAAGATCTCGGTTCACCCCTCCACTTT. Encoded protein: CASSQDLGSPLHF. The chain carries TRBV4-2 and TRBJ1-6; D unresolved. The CDR3 length is 13 residues. The germline V and J ends were trimmed by 0 bases and 9 bases, with 6 bases remaining between them. CDR1 is LGHNA, CDR2 YNFKEQ, per germline.

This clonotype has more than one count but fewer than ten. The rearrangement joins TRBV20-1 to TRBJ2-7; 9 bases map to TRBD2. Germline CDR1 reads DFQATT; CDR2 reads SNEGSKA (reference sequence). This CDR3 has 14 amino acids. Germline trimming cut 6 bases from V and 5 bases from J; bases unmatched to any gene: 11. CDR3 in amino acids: CSARSGGSLDEQYF. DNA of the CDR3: TGCAGTGCCCGAAGCGGGGGGAGTCTCGACGAGCAGTACTTC.

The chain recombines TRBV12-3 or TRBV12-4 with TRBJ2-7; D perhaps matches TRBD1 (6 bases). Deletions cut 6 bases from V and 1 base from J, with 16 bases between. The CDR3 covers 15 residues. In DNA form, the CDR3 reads TGTGCCAGCAGCCACAGGGTGACAACGTCCTACGAGCAGTACTTC. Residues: CASSHRVTTSYEQYF.

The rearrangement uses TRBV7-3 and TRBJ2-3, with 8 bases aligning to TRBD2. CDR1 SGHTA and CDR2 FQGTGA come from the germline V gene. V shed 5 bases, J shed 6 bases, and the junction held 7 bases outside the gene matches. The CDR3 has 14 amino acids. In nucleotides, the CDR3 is TGTGCCAGCAGCCCCGGCGGGGGGCGGGATACGCAGTATTTT. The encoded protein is CASSPGGGRDTQYF.

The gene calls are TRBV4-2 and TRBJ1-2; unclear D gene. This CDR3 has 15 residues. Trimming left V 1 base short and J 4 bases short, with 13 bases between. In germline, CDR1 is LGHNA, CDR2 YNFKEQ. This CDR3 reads CASSQVELRPYGYTF. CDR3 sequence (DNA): TGTGCCAGCAGCCAAGTAGAACTTAGGCCCTATGGCTACACCTTC.

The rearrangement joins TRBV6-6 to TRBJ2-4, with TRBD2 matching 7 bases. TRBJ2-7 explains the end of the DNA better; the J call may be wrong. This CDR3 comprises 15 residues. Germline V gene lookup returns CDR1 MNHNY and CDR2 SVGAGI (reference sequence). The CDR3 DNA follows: TGTGCCAGCAGTTACGGCGGGACTAAAGAGTACGAGCAGTACTTC. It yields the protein CASSYGGTKEYEQYF.

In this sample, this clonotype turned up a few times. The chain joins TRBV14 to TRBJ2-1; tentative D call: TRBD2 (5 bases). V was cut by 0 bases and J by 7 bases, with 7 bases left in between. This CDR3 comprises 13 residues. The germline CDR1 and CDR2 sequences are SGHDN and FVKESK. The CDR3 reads CASSQERGNEQFF. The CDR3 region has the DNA TGTGCCAGCAGCCAAGAAAGAGGGAATGAGCAGTTCTTC.

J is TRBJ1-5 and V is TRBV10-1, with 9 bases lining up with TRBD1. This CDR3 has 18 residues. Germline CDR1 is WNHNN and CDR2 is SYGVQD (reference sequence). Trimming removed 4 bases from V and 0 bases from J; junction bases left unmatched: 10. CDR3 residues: CASSVVHRGHNSNQPQHF. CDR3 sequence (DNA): TGCGCCAGCAGTGTAGTTCACAGGGGGCACAATAGCAATCAGCCCCAGCATTTT.

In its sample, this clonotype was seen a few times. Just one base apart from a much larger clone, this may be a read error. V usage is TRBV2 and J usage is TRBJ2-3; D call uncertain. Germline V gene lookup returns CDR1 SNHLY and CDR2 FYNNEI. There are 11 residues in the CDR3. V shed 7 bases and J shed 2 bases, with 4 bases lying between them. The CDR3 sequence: CASIHTDTQYF. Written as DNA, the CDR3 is TGTGCCAGCATCCACACAGATACGCAGTATTTT.

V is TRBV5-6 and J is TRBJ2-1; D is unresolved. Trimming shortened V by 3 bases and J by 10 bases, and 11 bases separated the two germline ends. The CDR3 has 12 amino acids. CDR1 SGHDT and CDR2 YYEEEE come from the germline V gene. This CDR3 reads CASSYRPDEQFF. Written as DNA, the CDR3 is TGTGCCAGCAGCTACCGACCGGACGAGCAGTTCTTC.

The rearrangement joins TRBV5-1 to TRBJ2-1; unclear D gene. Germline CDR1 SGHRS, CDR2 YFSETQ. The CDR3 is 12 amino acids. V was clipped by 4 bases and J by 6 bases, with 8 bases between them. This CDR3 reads CASSPVTNEQFF. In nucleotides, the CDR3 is TGCGCCAGCAGCCCCGTGACCAATGAGCAGTTCTTC.

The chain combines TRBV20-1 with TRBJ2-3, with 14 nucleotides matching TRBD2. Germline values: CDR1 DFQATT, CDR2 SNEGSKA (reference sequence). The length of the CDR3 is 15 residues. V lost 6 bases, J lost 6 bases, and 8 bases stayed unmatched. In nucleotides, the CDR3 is TGCAGTGCACGACGGACTAGCGGGAGGATTGATACGCAGTATTTT. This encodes CSARRTSGRIDTQYF.

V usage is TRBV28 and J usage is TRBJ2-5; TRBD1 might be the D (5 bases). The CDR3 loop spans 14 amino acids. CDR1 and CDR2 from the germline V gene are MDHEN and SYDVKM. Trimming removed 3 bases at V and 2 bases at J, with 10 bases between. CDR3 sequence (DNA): TGTGCCAGCAGTTTGGGGCAGCAGCAAGAGACCCAGTACTTC. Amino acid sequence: CASSLGQQQETQYF.

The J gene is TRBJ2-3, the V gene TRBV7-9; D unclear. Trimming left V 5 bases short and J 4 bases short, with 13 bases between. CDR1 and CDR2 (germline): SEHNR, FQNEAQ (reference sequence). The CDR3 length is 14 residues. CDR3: CASSRVAPPDTQYF. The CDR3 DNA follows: TGTGCCAGCAGCCGAGTCGCCCCACCAGATACGCAGTATTTT.

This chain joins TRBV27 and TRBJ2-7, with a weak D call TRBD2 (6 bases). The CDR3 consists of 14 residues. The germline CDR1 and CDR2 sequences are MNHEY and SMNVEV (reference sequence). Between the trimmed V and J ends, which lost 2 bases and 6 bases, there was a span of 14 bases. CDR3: CASSLKGLASEQYF. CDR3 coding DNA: TGTGCCAGCAGTTTAAAGGGTCTAGCGAGCGAGCAGTACTTC.